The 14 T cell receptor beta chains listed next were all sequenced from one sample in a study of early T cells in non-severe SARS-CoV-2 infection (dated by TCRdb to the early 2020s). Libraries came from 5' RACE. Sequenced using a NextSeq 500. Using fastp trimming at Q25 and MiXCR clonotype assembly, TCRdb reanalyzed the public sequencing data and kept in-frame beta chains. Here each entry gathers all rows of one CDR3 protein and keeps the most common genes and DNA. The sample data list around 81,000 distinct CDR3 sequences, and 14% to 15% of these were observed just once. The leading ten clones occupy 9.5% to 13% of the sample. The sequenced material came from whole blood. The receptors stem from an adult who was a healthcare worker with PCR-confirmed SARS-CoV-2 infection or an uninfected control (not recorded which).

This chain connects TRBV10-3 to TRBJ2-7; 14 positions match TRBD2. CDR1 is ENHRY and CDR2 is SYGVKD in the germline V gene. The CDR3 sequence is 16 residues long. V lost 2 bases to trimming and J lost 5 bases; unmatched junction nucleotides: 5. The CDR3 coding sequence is TGTGCCATCAGTGAGCCGAGACTAGCGGGGGGGCACGAGCAGTACTTC. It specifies CAISEPRLAGGHEQYF.

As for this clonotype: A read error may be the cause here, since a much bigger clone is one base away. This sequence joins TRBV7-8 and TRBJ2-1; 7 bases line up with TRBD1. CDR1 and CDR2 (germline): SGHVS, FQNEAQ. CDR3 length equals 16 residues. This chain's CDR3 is CVSSPIPGQSYNEQFF. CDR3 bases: TGTGTCAGCAGCCCCATACCGGGACAGTCCTACAATGAGCAGTTCTTC.

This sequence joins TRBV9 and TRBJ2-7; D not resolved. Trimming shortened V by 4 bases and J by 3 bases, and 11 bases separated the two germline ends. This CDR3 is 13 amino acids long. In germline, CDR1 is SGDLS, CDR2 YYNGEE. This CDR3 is CASSIDGRYEQYF. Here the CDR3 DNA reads TGTGCCAGCAGCATCGACGGTCGCTACGAGCAGTACTTC.

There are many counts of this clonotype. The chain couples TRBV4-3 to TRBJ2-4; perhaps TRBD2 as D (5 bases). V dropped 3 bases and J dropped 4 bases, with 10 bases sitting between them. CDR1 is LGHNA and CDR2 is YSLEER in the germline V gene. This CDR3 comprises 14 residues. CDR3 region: CASSHGSSKNIQYF. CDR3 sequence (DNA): TGCGCCAGCAGCCATGGGAGTTCAAAAAACATTCAGTACTTC.

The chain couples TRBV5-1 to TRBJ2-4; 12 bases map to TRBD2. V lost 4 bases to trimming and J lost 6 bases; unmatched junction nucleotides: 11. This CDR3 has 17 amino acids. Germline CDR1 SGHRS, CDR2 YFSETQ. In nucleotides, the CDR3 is TGCGCCAGCAGCCCACCGGGACTAGCGGGCCCGGGAAACATTCAGTACTTC. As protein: CASSPPGLAGPGNIQYF. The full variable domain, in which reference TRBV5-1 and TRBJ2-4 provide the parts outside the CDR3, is KAGVTQTPRYLIKTRGQQVTLSCSPISGHRSVSWYQQTPGQGLQFLFEYFSETQRNKGNFPGRFSGRQFSNSRSEMNVSTLELGDSALYLCASSPPGLAGPGNIQYFGAGTRLSVL.

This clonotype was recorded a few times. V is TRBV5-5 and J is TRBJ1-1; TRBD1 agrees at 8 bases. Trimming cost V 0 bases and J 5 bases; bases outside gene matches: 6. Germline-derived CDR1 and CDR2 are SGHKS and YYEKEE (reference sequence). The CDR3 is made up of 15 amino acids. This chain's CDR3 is CASSLAPGGKTEAFF. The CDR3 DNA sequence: TGTGCCAGCAGCTTGGCGCCAGGGGGCAAAACTGAAGCTTTCTTT.

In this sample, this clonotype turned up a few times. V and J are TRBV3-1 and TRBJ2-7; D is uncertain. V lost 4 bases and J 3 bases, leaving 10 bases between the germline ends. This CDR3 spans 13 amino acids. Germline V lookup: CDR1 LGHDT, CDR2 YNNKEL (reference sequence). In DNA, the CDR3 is TGTGCCAGCAGCCCCATTGGCCTCTACGAGCAGTACTTC. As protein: CASSPIGLYEQYF.

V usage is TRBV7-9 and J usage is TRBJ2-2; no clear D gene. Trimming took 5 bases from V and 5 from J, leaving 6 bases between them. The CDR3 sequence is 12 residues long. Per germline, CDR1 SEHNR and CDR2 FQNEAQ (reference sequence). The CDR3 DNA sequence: TGTGCCAGCAGCCCGCATACCGGGGAGCTGTTTTTT. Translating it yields CASSPHTGELFF.

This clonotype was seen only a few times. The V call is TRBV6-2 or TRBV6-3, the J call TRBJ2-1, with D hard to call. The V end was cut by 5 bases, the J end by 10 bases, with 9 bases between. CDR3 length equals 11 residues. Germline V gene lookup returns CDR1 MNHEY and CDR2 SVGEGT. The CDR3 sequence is CASSRRREQFF. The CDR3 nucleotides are TGTGCCAGCAGTCGGCGACGGGAGCAGTTCTTC.

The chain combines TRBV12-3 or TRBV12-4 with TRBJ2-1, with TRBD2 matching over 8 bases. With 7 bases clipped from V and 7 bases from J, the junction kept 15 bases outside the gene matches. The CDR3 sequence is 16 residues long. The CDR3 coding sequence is TGTGCCAGCACCCCCGGGGGGGGGGCGTCTGGAAATGAGCAGTTCTTC. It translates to CASTPGGGASGNEQFF.

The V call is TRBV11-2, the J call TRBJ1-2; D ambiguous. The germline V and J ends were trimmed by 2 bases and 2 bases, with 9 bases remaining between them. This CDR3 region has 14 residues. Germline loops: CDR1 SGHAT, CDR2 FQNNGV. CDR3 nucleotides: TGTGCCAGCAGCTTATTCCTACTGAACTATGGCTACACCTTC. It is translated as CASSLFLLNYGYTF.

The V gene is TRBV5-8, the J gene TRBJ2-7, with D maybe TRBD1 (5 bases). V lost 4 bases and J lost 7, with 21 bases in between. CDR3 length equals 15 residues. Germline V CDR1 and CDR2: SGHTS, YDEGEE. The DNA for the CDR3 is TGTGCCAGCAGCCCACGGACAACCGGAAGGGGAGAGCAGTACTTC. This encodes CASSPRTTGRGEQYF.

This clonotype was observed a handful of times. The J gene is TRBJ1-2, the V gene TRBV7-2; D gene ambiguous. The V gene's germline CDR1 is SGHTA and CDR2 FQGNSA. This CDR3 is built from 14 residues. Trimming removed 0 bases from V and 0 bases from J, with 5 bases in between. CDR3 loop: CASSLAGANYGYTF. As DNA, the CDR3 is TGTGCCAGCAGCTTAGCTGGGGCTAACTATGGCTACACCTTC.

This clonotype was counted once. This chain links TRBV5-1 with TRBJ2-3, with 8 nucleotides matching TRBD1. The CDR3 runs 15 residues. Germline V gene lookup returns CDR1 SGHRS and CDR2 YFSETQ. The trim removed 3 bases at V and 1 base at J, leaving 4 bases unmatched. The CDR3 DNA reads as TGCGCCAGCAGCTCCCAGGGGGCCGGCACAGATACGCAGTATTTT. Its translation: CASSSQGAGTDTQYF.